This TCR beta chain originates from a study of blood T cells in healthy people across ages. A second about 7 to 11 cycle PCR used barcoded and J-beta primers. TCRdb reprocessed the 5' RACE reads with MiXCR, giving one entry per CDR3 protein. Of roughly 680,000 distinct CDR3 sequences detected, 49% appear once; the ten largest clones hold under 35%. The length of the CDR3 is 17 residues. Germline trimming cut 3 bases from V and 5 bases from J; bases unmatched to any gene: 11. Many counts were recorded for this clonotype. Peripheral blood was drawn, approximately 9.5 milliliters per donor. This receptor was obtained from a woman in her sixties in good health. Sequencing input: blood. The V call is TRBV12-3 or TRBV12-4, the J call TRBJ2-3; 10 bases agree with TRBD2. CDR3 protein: CASSFPLSGRLEDTQYF. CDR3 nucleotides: TGTGCCAGCAGTTTTCCCCTTAGCGGGAGGTTGGAAGATACGCAGTATTTT.